The 27 T cell receptor beta chains reported below all come from one sample, sequenced in a study of T cell repertoires in cytomegalovirus infection. Using its own MiXCR run on the reads, TCRdb lists one record per CDR3 protein. This table has around 740,000 distinct CDR3 sequences, approximately 40% appearing once. Source material: PBMCs. The receptors derive from a human donor in good health (CMV status not recorded). Some clones in this sample may be carry-over from other donors' samples.

This clonotype was recorded once. Given the absence of the conserved phenylalanine or tryptophan at the CDR3 end, a read error is likely. V and J are TRBV19 and TRBJ2-1; no reliable D call. This CDR3 contains 15 residues. Germline assignment: CDR1 LNHDA and CDR2 SQIVND (reference sequence). Trimming cost V 3 bases and J 9 bases, with 18 bases left between them. The DNA of the CDR3 is TGTGCCAGTAGTATGTCGGGCACGCACCCAGGTGAGCAGTTCTTA. Translated, it gives CASSMSGTHPGEQFL.

In its sample, this clonotype was seen many times. The chain has TRBV7-9 and TRBJ2-3, with 9 nucleotides matching TRBD1. Germline loops: CDR1 SEHNR, CDR2 FQNEAQ (reference sequence). The CDR3 has 17 residues. V shed 5 bases and J 1 base; nucleotides not matched to a gene: 10. CDR3 DNA: TGTGCCAGCAGCCCGGGGACAGGGAAGCTTGGCACAGATACGCAGTATTTT. Amino acids: CASSPGTGKLGTDTQYF.

This chain's CDR3 is CATSDSSQGDYGYTF. CDR3 in DNA: TGTGCCACCAGTGACTCCTCACAGGGGGACTATGGCTACACCTTC. The V call is TRBV24-1, the J call TRBJ1-2, with TRBD1 identical over 8 bases. Losses at the gene ends were 4 bases for V and 3 bases for J; bases not matched to a gene: 6. This CDR3 has 15 residues. Germline-derived CDR1 and CDR2 are KGHDR and SFDVKD.

This clonotype was recorded a few times. The genes are TRBV27 and TRBJ1-1; 9 nucleotides align to TRBD1. Trimming at V came to 6 bases and at J to 11 bases, leaving 4 bases not matched to a gene. The CDR3 is made up of 11 amino acids. The V gene's germline CDR1 is MNHEY and CDR2 SMNVEV (reference sequence). CDR3 DNA: TGTGCCAGCAGACAGGGGGCGCGGGCTTTCTTT. Translating it yields CASRQGARAFF.

The chain recombines TRBV14 with TRBJ1-1; tentatively, D is TRBD1 (5 bases). Trimming removed 6 bases at V and 7 bases at J, with 18 bases between. The CDR3 is 14 residues long. Germline values: CDR1 SGHDN, CDR2 FVKESK. The CDR3 region is CASRRSNRGGEAFF. CDR3 DNA sequence: TGTGCCAGCAGACGGAGCAATCGGGGCGGTGAAGCTTTCTTT.

This rearrangement joins TRBV6-8 to TRBJ2-7, with D possibly being TRBD2 (6 bases). The CDR3 totals 15 residues. Germline V gene lookup returns CDR1 MNHGY and CDR2 SAAAGT. V gave up 7 bases and J gave up 0 bases, with 16 bases separating them. The CDR3 sequence is CASNLLGTDSYEQYF. Written as DNA, the CDR3 is TGTGCCAGCAATCTCTTGGGGACTGACTCCTACGAGCAGTACTTC.

In this sample, this clonotype turned up once. One base away lies a much larger clone, so this may be a sequencing read error. The genes are TRBV6-1 and TRBJ2-7; either TRBD1 or TRBD2 may supply D (5 bases each). Trimming shortened V by 4 bases and J by 5 bases, and 15 bases separated the two germline ends. The CDR3 is 14 amino acids. Germline CDR1 reads MNHNS; CDR2 reads SASEGT. CDR3 bases: TGTGCCAGCAGTGGGGACGGGTGGTTACACGAGCAGTACTTC. Translation gives CASSGDGWLHEQYF.

In this sample, this clonotype turned up many times. The CDR3 here is CASSTPGGHPADTQYF. CDR3 nucleotides: TGTGCCAGCAGCACCCCGGGGGGCCACCCTGCAGATACGCAGTATTTT. J is TRBJ2-3 and V is TRBV7-2; weak D call: TRBD2 (7 bases). This CDR3 comprises 16 residues. The V end lost 5 bases, the J end lost 4 bases, and 19 bases lay between the germline ends. Germline V gene lookup returns CDR1 SGHTA and CDR2 FQGNSA.

This clonotype was seen only a few times. V gene TRBV28 combines with J gene TRBJ2-3; possible D gene TRBD2, 6 bases. The CDR3 runs 15 residues. The V end was cut by 2 bases, the J end by 6 bases, with 15 bases between. Germline loops: CDR1 MDHEN, CDR2 SYDVKM. Written as DNA, the CDR3 is TGTGCCAGCAGTTTACAGGGAGGCCGGACGGATACGCAGTATTTT. Its translation is CASSLQGGRTDTQYF.

This chain connects TRBV24-1 to TRBJ2-1, with D maybe TRBD2 (6 bases). V shed 5 bases and J shed 8 bases, with 12 bases lying between them. CDR1 is KGHDR and CDR2 is SFDVKD in the germline V gene. This CDR3 is 13 amino acids long. The CDR3 coding sequence is TGTGCCACCAGTGGGGGGGATAGTGATGAGCAGTTCTTC. Translation: CATSGGDSDEQFF.

The chain recombines TRBV5-1 with TRBJ2-7; TRBD1 aligns across 10 bases. Germline lookup yields CDR1 SGHRS and CDR2 YFSETQ. V lost 6 bases, J lost 2 bases, and 11 bases stayed unmatched. The CDR3 contains 16 residues. The CDR3 loop is CASNFGTGAPPYEQYF. DNA for the CDR3: TGCGCCAGCAACTTCGGGACAGGGGCTCCTCCCTACGAGCAGTACTTC.

The chain carries TRBV7-6 and TRBJ2-3; D might be TRBD2 (6 bases). Germline lookup yields CDR1 SGHVS and CDR2 FNYEAQ. CDR3 length: 15 amino acids. Trimming left V 5 bases short and J 6 bases short, with 18 bases between. CDR3 bases: TGTGCCAGCAGCCGGGGGACTGGAGGCTTGGATACGCAGTATTTT. Translated: CASSRGTGGLDTQYF.

This clonotype has a handful of counts. CDR3 amino acids: CASSLTGLHTDTQYF. Here the CDR3 DNA reads TGTGCCAGCAGCTTAACGGGACTTCACACAGATACGCAGTATTTT. The chain has TRBV7-2 and TRBJ2-3, with a tentative D call TRBD2 (6 bases). The CDR3 consists of 15 residues. Trimming took 2 bases from V and 2 from J, leaving 11 bases between them. From germline, CDR1 is SGHTA and CDR2 FQGNSA.

This chain uses TRBV6-1 with TRBJ1-1; no firm D call. Trimming shortened V by 1 base and J by 7 bases, and 13 bases separated the two germline ends. The length of the CDR3 is 14 residues. The germline V gene encodes CDR1 MNHNS and CDR2 SASEGT. The CDR3 nucleotides are TGTGCCAGCAGTGAAGGCAACATGAAAGGTGAAGCTTTCTTT. It encodes CASSEGNMKGEAFF.

This clonotype was seen more than once but under ten times. The CDR3 coding sequence is TGCGCCAGCAGCTCAAGGTCTTCCTACGAGCAGTACTTC. Amino acids: CASSSRSSYEQYF. The rearrangement joins TRBV5-1 to TRBJ2-7, with unresolved D. CDR1 and CDR2 (germline): SGHRS, YFSETQ. CDR3 size: 13 residues. V gave up 3 bases and J gave up 1 base, with 8 bases separating them.

This clonotype occurred a few times. In nucleotides, the CDR3 is TGTGCCAGCAGCCTCCTGGATCTACCCCCTGAAGCTTTCTTT. Translated: CASSLLDLPPEAFF. V gene TRBV7-9 combines with J gene TRBJ1-1; D gene unclear. Germline V CDR1 and CDR2: SEHNR, FQNEAQ (reference sequence). Trimming pared 5 bases from V and 6 bases from J, leaving 16 bases between. The CDR3 contains 14 residues. The full variable domain, completed using reference TRBV7-9 and TRBJ1-1, is DTGVSQNPRHKITKRGQNVTFRCDPISEHNRLYWYRQTLGQGPEFLTYFQNEAQLEKSRLLSDRFSAERPKGSFSTLEIQRTEQGDSAMYLCASSLLDLPPEAFFGQGTRLTVV.

This clonotype was counted between two and nine times. The V gene is TRBV24-1, the J gene TRBJ2-4, with D possibly TRBD1 on 6 matching bases. Germline V gives CDR1 KGHDR, CDR2 SFDVKD. The ends were cut back, 3 bases at V and 6 bases at J, with 11 bases in the middle. The CDR3 has 14 residues. CDR3 loop: CATSDRTDGNIQYF. CDR3 in DNA: TGTGCCACCAGTGATCGGACAGACGGAAACATTCAGTACTTC.

V is TRBV28 and J is TRBJ1-2; 9 bases map to TRBD1. V lost 1 base, J lost 10 bases, and 7 bases stayed unmatched. The CDR3 is 14 residues long. CDR1 is MDHEN and CDR2 is SYDVKM in the germline V gene. CDR3 nucleotides: TGTGCCAGCAGTTTATATCCCGGGACAGGGTACTACACCTTC. This translates into CASSLYPGTGYYTF.

The V call is TRBV20-1, the J call TRBJ2-3; 8 nucleotides match TRBD2. CDR1 is DFQATT, CDR2 SNEGSKA, per germline (reference sequence). J was trimmed by 1 base and V by 5 bases; bases with no gene match: 8. The CDR3 extends over 15 amino acids. This CDR3 is CSAPGGTSRTDTQYF. DNA for the CDR3: TGCAGTGCTCCGGGAGGGACTTCGCGCACAGATACGCAGTATTTT.

The rearrangement links TRBV27 to TRBJ2-5; D ambiguous. The CDR3 length is 13 residues. The V end lost 8 bases, the J end lost 4 bases, and 14 bases lay between the germline ends. CDR1 is MNHEY and CDR2 is SMNVEV in the germline V gene (reference sequence). CDR3 sequence: CASGTLTAETQYF. The CDR3 DNA follows: TGTGCCAGCGGTACCCTTACGGCAGAGACCCAGTACTTC.

A few counts support this clonotype. This chain links TRBV6-5 with TRBJ1-1, with D perhaps matching TRBD1 (5 bases). Germline V gene sequence: CDR1 MNHEY, CDR2 SVGAGI. V was cut by 2 bases and J by 5 bases, with 18 bases left in between. The CDR3 contains 16 residues. The CDR3: CASSYVPGGLGTEAFF. Here the CDR3 DNA reads TGTGCCAGCAGTTACGTGCCCGGGGGATTGGGAACTGAAGCTTTCTTT.

V usage is TRBV5-1 and J usage is TRBJ2-7; TRBD2 matches at 7 bases. The V gene's germline CDR1 is SGHRS and CDR2 YFSETQ. This CDR3 is built from 15 residues. J was trimmed by 0 bases and V by 2 bases; bases with no gene match: 5. In nucleotides, the CDR3 is TGCGCCAGCAGCTTCTCGCGCGGGAGCTCCTACGAGCAGTACTTC. Protein sequence: CASSFSRGSSYEQYF.

The chain uses TRBV11-2 and TRBJ2-3, with D unclear. Trimming shortened V by 4 bases and J by 5 bases, and 13 bases separated the two germline ends. Looked up from germline, CDR1 is SGHAT and CDR2 is FQNNGV. This CDR3 region has 14 residues. CDR3: CASSSPQRQDTQYF. CDR3 nucleotides: TGTGCCAGCAGCTCACCTCAACGACAAGATACGCAGTATTTT.

This clonotype appeared many times. The gene calls are TRBV12-3 or TRBV12-4 and TRBJ1-2; TRBD1 might be the D (6 bases). The V end was cut by 5 bases, the J end by 6 bases, with 16 bases between. The CDR3 sequence is 14 residues long. The CDR3 here is CASSEGHYSNGYTF. For the CDR3, the DNA is TGTGCCAGCAGTGAGGGACACTACAGCAATGGCTACACCTTC.

Remarks on this clonotype: No conserved phenylalanine or tryptophan ends this CDR3, so it is likely a read error. The chain is built from TRBV28 and TRBJ1-2; D gene uncertain. Between the trimmed V and J ends, which lost 6 bases and 8 bases, there was a span of 19 bases. The CDR3 spans 14 residues. Germline V gene sequence: CDR1 MDHEN, CDR2 SYDVKM. In DNA, the CDR3 is TGTGCCAGCAGAAGAGGATTGAGGGCTCAGGGCTACACCTTA. Translation: CASRRGLRAQGYTL.

The DNA for the CDR3 is TGTGCCAGCAGCCGGGGACAGGGGGCGTCCACTGAAGCTTTCTTT. Translation gives CASSRGQGASTEAFF. The chain links TRBV27 to TRBJ1-1, with TRBD1 identical over 12 bases. This CDR3 comprises 15 residues. Trimming at V came to 6 bases and at J to 4 bases, leaving 6 bases not matched to a gene. Germline lookup yields CDR1 MNHEY and CDR2 SMNVEV (reference sequence).

This chain links TRBV28 with TRBJ1-1; D not resolved. Per the germline V gene, CDR1 is MDHEN and CDR2 is SYDVKM. The CDR3 contains 14 residues. Deletions cut 3 bases from V and 1 base from J, with 9 bases between. The CDR3 protein is CASSFRPGNTEAFF. CDR3 coding DNA: TGTGCCAGCAGTTTCCGGCCGGGGAACACTGAAGCTTTCTTT.